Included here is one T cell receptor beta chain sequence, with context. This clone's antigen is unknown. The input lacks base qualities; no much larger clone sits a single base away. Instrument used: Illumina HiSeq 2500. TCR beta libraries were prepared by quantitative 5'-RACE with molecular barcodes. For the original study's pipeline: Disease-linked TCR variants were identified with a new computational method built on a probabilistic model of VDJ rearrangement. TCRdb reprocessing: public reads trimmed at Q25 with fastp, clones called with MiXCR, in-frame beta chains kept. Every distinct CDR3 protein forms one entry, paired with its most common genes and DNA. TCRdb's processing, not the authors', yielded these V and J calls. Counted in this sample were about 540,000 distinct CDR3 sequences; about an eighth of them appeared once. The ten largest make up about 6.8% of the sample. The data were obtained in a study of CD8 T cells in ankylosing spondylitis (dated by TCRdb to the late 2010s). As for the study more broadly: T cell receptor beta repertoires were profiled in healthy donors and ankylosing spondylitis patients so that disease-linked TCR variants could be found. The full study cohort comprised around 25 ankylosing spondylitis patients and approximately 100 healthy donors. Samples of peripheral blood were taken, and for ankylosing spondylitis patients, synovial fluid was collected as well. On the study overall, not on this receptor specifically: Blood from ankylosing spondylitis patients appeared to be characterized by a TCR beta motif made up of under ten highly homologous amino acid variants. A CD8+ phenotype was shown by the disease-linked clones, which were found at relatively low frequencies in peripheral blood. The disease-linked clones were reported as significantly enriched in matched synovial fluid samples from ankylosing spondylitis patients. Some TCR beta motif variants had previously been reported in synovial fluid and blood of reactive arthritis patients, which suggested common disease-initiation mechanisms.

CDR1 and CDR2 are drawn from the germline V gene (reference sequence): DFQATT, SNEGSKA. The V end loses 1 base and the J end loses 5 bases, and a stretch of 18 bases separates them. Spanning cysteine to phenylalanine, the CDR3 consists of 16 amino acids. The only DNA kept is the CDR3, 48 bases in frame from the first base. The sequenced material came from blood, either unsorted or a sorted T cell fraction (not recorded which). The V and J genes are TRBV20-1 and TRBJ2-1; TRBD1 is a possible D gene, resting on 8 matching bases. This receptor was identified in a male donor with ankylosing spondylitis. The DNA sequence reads TGCAGTGCTAGAGCCCAGGGGGCGGGAGTTAACAATGAGCAGTTCTTC. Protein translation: CSARAQGAGVNNEQFF.